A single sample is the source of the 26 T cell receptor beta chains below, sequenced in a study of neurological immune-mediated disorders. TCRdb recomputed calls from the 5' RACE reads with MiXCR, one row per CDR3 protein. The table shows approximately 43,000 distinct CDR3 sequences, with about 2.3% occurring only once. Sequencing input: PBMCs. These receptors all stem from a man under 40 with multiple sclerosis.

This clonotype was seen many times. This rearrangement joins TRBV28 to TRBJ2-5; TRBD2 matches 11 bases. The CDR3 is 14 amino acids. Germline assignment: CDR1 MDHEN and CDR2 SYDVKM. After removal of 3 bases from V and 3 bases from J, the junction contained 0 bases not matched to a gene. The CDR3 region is CASSFSGREETQYF. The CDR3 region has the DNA TGTGCCAGCAGTTTTAGCGGGAGGGAAGAGACCCAGTACTTC.

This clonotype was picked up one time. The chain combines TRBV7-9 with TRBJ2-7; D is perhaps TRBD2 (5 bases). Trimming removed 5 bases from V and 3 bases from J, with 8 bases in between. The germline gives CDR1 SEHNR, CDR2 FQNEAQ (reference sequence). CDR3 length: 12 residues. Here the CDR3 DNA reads TGTGCCAGCAGCGGAGGAGGCTACGAGCAGTACTTC. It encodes CASSGGGYEQYF.

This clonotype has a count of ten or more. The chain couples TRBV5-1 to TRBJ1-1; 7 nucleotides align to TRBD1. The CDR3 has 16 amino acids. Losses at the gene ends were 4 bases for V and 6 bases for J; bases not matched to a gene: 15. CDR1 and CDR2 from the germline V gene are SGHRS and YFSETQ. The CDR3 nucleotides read TGCGCCAGCAGCAGGACCGGGACAGCTGTGGGGTCTGAAGCTTTCTTT. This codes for CASSRTGTAVGSEAFF.

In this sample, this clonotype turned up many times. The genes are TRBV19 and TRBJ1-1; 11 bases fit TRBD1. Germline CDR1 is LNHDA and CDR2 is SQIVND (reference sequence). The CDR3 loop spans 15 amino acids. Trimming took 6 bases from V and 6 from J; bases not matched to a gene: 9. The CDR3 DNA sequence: TGTGCCAGTAGGAATCCCGGACAGGGGGCTTCTGAAGCTTTCTTT. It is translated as CASRNPGQGASEAFF.

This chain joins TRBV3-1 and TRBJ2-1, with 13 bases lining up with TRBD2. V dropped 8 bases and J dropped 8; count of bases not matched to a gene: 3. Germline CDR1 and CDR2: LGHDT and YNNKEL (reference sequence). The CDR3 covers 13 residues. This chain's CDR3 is CASGLAGEDEQFF. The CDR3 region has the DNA TGTGCCAGCGGACTAGCGGGAGAGGATGAGCAGTTCTTC.

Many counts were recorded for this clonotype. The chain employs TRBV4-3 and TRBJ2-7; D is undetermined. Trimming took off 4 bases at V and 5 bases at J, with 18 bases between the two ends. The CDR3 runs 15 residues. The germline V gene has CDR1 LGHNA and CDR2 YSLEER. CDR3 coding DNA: TGCGCCAGCAGCCTCGGCGGCAGGTCCAGCCACGAGCAGTACTTC. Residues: CASSLGGRSSHEQYF.

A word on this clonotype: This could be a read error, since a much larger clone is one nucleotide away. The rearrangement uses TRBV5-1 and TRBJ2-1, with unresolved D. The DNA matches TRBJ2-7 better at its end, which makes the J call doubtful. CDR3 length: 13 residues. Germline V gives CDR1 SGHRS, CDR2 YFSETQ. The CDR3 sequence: CASSLSTTEEQYF. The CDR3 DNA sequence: TGCGCCAGCAGCTTATCCACTACGGAGGAGCAGTACTTC.

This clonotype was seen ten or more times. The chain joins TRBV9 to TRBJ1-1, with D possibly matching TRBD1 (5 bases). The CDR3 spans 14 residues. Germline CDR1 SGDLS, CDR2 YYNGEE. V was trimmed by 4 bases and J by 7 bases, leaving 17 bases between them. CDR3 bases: TGTGCCAGCAGCCCATCAGGGTCCCACAGTGAAGCTTTCTTT. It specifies CASSPSGSHSEAFF.

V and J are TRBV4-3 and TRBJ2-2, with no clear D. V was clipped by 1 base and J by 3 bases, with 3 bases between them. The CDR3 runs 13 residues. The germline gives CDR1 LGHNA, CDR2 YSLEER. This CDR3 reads CASSQAYTGELFF. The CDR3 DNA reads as TGCGCCAGCAGCCAAGCCTACACCGGGGAGCTGTTTTTT.

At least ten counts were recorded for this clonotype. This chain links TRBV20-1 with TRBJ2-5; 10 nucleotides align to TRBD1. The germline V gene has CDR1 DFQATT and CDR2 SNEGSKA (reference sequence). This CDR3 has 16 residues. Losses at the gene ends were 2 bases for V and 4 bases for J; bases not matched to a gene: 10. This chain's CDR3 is CSARRHRDRGGETQYF. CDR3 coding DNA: TGCAGTGCTAGAAGACACAGGGACAGGGGAGGAGAGACCCAGTACTTC.

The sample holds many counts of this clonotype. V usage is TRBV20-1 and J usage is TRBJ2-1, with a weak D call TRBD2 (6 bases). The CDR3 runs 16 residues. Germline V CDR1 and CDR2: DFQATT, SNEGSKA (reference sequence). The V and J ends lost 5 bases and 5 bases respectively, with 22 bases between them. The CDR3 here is CSARGRLGEYDNEQFF. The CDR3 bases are TGCAGTGCTCGAGGGCGACTAGGAGAGTACGACAATGAGCAGTTCTTC.

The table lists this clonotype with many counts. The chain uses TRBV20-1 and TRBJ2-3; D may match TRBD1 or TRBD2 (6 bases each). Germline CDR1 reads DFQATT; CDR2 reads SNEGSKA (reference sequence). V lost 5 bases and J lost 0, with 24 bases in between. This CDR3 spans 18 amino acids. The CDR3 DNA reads TGCAGTGCTCCTGGCATAGGGGGGCCTTTGGTGAGCACAGATACGCAGTATTTT. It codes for CSAPGIGGPLVSTDTQYF.

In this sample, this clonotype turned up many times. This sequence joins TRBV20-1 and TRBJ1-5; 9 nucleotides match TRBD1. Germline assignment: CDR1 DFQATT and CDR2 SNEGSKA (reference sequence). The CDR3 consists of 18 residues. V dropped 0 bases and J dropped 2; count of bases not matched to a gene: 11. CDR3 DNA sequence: TGCAGTGCTAGAGATCTCGAGACAGGGGGAAGGGGCAATCAGCCCCAGCATTTT. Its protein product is CSARDLETGGRGNQPQHF.

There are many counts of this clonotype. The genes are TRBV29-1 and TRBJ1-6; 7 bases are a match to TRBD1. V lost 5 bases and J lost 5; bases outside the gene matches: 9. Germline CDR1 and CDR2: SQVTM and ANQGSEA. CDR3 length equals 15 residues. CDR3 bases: TGCAGCGTTCAGACGTCTGGACAGGATAATTCACCCCTCCACTTT. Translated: CSVQTSGQDNSPLHF.

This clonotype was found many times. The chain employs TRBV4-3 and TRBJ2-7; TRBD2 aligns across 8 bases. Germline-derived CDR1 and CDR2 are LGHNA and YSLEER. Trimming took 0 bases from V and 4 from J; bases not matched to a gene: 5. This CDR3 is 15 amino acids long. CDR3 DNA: TGCGCCAGCAGCCAAGAAATTAGCGGGAAATACGAGCAGTACTTC. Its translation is CASSQEISGKYEQYF.

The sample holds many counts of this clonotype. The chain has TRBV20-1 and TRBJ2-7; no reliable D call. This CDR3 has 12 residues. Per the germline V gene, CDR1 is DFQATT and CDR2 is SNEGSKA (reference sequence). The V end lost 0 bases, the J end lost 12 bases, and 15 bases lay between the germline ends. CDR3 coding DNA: TGCAGTGCTAGAGATAAGGATAGCAGGCGGTACTTC. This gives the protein CSARDKDSRRYF.

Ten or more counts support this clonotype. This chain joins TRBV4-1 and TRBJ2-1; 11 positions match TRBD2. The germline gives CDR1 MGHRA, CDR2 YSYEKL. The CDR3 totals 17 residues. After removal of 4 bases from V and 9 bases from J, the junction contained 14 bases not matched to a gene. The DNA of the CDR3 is TGCGCCAGCAGCCTGTCTTTAGCGGGGGGGGCCCATAGTGAGCAGTTCTTC. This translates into CASSLSLAGGAHSEQFF.

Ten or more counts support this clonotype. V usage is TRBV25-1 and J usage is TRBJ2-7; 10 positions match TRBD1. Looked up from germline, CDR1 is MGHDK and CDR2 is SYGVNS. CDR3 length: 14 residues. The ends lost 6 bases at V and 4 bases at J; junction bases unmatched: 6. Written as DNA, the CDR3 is TGTGCCAGCAGCATACCGGGACAGGGGTACGAGCAGTACTTC. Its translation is CASSIPGQGYEQYF.

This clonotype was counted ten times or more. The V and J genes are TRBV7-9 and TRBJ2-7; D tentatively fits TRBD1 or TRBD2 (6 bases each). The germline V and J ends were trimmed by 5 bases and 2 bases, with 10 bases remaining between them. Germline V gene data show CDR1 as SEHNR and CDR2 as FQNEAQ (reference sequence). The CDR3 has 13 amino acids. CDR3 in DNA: TGTGCCAGCAGCCACAGGGAGGCCTACGAGCAGTACTTC. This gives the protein CASSHREAYEQYF.

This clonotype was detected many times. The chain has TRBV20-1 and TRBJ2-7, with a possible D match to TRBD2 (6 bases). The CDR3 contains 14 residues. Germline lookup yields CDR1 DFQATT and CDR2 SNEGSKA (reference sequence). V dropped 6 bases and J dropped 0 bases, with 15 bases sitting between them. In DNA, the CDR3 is TGCAGTGCCTTTGGGACTTCGAGCTCCTACGAGCAGTACTTC. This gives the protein CSAFGTSSSYEQYF.

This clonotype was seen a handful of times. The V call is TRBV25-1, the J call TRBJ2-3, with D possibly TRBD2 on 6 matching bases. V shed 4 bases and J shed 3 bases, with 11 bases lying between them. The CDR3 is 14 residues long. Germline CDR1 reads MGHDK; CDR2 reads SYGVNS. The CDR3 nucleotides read TGTGCCAGCAGTGTCCAGGGAGGTACAGATACGCAGTATTTT. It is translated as CASSVQGGTDTQYF.

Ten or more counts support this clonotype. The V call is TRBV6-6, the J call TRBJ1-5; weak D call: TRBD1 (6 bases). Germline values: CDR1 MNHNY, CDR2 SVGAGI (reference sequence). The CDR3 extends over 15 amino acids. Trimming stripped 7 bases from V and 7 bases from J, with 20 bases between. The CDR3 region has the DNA TGTGCCAGCAACGTACACCGACAGGAGGGGCAGCCCCAGCATTTT. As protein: CASNVHRQEGQPQHF.

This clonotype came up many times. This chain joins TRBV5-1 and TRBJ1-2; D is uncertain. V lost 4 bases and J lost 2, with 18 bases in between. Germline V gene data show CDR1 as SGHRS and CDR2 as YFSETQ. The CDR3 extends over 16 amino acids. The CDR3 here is CASSADGRTSNYGYTF. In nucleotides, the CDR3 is TGCGCCAGCAGCGCCGACGGGCGGACTTCCAACTATGGCTACACCTTC.

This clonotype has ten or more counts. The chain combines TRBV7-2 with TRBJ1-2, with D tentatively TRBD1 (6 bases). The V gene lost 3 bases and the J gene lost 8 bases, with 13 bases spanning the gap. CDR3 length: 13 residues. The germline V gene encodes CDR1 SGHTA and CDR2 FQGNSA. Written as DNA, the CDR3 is TGTGCCAGCAGCTTTCCAGGGGCGAGAGGCTACACCTTC. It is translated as CASSFPGARGYTF.

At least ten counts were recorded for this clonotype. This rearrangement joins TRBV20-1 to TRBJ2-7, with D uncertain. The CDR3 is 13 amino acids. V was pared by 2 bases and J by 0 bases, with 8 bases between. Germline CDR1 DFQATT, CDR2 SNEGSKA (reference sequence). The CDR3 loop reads CSARTAVSYEQYF. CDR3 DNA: TGCAGTGCTAGAACGGCAGTCTCCTACGAGCAGTACTTC.

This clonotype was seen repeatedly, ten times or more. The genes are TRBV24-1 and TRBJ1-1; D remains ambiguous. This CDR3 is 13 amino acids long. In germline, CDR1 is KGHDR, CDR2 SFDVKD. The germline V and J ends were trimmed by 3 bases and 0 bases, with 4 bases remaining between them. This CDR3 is CATSDELNTEAFF. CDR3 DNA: TGTGCCACCAGTGATGAGCTGAACACTGAAGCTTTCTTT.